This T cell receptor (beta chain) was captured by sequencing in a study of shared clonotypes between healthy human individuals. With regard to this clone: Its antigen is currently unknown.

Germline assignment: CDR1 SNHLY and CDR2 FYNNEI. J was trimmed by 4 bases and V by 3 bases; bases with no gene match: 6. The CDR3 spans 15 residues. Healthy HIV-negative adults with no recent acute infections or vaccinations were recruited as donors. The run depth of the assay was deep. Replicate PCRs for sorted subsets used approximately 220 ng DNA; this equaled 25,000 to 30,000 T cell genomes. Only in-frame clones appear in the TCRdb table, and some are missing; sequencing was by immunoSEQ multiplex PCR. The sample shows 2,500,000 or so clones, 80% to 95% of them seen only once. Findings and caveats of the study: Large depth notwithstanding, sorted-subset sequencing proved incomplete by rarefaction.

The sample was naive CD4+ T cells from PBMCs. As for subset: CD45RA+ positively selected. The clonotype was recovered from a young man in good health. Some clones in this sample may be carry-over from other donors' samples. V usage is TRBV2 and J usage is TRBJ2-5, with TRBD2 identical over 9 bases. CDR3 sequence: CASSDFAGGAETQYF. The CDR3 DNA reads TGTGCCAGCAGTGATTTCGCGGGAGGGGCAGAGACCCAGTACTTC.